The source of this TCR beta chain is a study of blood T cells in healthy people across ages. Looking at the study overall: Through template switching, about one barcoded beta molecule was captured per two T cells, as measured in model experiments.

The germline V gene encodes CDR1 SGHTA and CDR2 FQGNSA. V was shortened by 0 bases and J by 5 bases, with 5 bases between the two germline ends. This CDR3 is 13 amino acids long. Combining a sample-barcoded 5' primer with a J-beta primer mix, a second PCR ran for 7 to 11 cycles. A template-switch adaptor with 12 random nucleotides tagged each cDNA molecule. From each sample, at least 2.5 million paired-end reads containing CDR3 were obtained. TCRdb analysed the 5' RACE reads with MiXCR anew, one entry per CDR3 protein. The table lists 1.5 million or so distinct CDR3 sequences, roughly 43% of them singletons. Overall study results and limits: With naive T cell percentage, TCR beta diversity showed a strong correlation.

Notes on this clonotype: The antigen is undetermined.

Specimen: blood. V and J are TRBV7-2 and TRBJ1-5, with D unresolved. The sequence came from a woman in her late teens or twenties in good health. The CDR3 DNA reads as TGTGCCAGCAGCTTAGCCATGGATCAGCCCCAGCATTTT. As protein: CASSLAMDQPQHF.